This TCR beta chain was recovered during a study of T cell responses to AZD1222 COVID-19 vaccine. Remarks on this clone: The antigen is not known.

The data were produced by immunoSEQ multiplex PCR, yet TCRdb's version contains in-frame clones alone and is incomplete. The sample has roughly 100,000 clones, roughly 90% seen once. This CDR3 contains 12 residues. V dropped 4 bases and J dropped 2 bases, with 3 bases sitting between them. Germline CDR1 and CDR2: SGHRS and YFSETQ. The study, taken as a whole, reports: It should be noted that donors were predominantly white British and more often female, and clonal diversity was possibly underestimated.

The receptor's source is an adult in good health. The chain combines TRBV5-1 with TRBJ1-4; D not resolved. Sequencing used peripheral blood, obtained on day 0 of AZD1222 vaccination. The CDR3 here is CASSGTNEKLFF. Here the CDR3 DNA reads TGCGCCAGCAGCGGGACTAATGAAAAACTGTTTTTT.